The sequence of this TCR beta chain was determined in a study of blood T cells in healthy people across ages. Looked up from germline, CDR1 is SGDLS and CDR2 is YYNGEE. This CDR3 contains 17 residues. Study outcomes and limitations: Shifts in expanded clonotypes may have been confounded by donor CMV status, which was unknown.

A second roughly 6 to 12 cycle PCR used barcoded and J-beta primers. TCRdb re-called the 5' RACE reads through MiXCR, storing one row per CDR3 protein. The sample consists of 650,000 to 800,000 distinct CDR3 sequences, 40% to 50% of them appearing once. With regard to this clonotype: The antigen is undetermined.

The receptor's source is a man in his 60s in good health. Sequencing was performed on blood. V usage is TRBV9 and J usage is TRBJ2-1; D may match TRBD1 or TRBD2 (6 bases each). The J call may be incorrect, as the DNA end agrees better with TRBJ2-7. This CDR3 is CASSPSFGGPSYNEQYF. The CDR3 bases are TGTGCCAGCAGCCCCTCGTTTGGGGGGCCCTCCTACAATGAGCAGTACTTC.